This TCR beta chain was recovered during a study of T cells in Graves' hyperthyroidism and ophthalmopathy. Overall study results and limits: Ophthalmopathy and stable hyperthyroidism were separated by a 13 V-J model.

This clonotype showed up many times. Its antigen is currently unknown. Using RNA transcripts as the source, TCR beta CDR3 regions were amplified. The HTBI primer set was used in a first-round RT-PCR of the TCR CDR3. TCRdb independently ran MiXCR on the multiplex PCR reads; one entry per CDR3 protein. The data show 410,000 or so distinct CDR3 sequences, about 14% seen once. J lost 3 bases, V lost 2 bases, and 5 bases had no gene match. The CDR3 is 14 amino acids. Germline V CDR1 and CDR2: SGDLS, YYNGEE. The TCR comes from a man younger than 30 with Graves' ophthalmopathy. The genes are TRBV9 and TRBJ2-7; 7 nucleotides agree with TRBD1. Sequencing used blood. CDR3 in amino acids: CASSVGQTVYEQYF. Here the CDR3 DNA reads TGTGCCAGCAGCGTGGGACAGACAGTCTACGAGCAGTACTTC.